The entry that follows covers one T cell receptor (beta chain) sequence. Its target is unknown. Sequenced by immunoSEQ multiplex PCR; TCRdb stores in-frame clones only, minus some. The data show fewer than 30,000 clones, 85% to 90% seen once. This sample is drawn from a study of T cells in localized non-small cell lung cancer. Study-level findings and limits: Uninvolved adjacent lung had higher T cell clonality than tumor and all other tissues.

CDR1 is SGHDN and CDR2 is FVKESK in the germline V gene. The CDR3 runs 17 residues. Deletions cut 0 bases from V and 1 base from J, with 13 bases between. The receptor's source is a woman between 35 and 70 years old with stage I lung adenocarcinoma. The source was peripheral blood, collected before any cancer treatment. V gene TRBV14 combines with J gene TRBJ1-5, with D possibly being TRBD1 (6 bases). The DNA of the CDR3 is TGTGCCAGCAGCCAAGAGAAGAACAGGGCGAGCAATCAGCCCCAGCATTTT. Translating it yields CASSQEKNRASNQPQHF.